This T cell receptor beta chain derives from a study of cytomegalovirus exposure and HLA in healthy donors. Turning to the study itself: Membership in the Caucasian-associated ancestry cluster was found for 81% of around 380 genotyped donors. The study's findings and limits: A previous analysis found most TCR beta V segments productive roughly 87% or roughly 30% of the time. In a later analysis, an Asian-associated ancestry cluster reportedly showed fewer N-insertions than the roughly 650-donor mean. Later on, a genetic analysis was performed. It linked a missense variant in DCLRE1C with V- and J-gene trimming of TCR beta.

The germline CDR1 and CDR2 sequences are SGHDT and YYEEEE. The CDR3 contains 17 residues. The trim removed 0 bases at V and 1 base at J, leaving 8 bases unmatched. 13 Jbeta primers and 60 Vbeta primers were used for the PCR. Sequenced by immunoSEQ multiplex PCR; TCRdb stores in-frame clones only, minus some. The sample records about 160,000 clones, approximately 81% being singletons. As for this clone: What it binds is unknown.

Sequencing was performed on PBMCs. The chain recombines TRBV5-6 with TRBJ1-1, with 8 bases identical to TRBD1. The sequence came from a woman aged 25 to 39 in good health and CMV-seropositive. CDR3 loop: CASSLDPDRAANTEAFF. In nucleotides, the CDR3 is TGTGCCAGCAGCTTGGACCCGGACAGGGCAGCGAACACTGAAGCTTTCTTT. Drawing the rest from reference TRBV5-6 and TRBJ1-1, the complete variable domain is DAGVTQSPTHLIKTRGQQVTLRCSPKSGHDTVSWYQQALGQGPQFIFQYYEEEERQRGNFPDRFSGHQFPNYSSELNVNALLLGDSALYLCASSLDPDRAANTEAFFGQGTRLTVV.